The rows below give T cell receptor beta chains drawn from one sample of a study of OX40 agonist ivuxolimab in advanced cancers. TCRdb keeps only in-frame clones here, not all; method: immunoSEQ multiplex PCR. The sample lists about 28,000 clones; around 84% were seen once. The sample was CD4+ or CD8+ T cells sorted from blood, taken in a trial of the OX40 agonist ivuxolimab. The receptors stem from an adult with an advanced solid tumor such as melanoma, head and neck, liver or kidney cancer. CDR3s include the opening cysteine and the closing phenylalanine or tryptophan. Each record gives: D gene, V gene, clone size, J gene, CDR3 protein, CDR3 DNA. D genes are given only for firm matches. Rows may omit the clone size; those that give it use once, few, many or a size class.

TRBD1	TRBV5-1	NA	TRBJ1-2	CASSPASGTGEYGYTF	TGCGCCAGCAGCCCCGCGTCCGGGACAGGAGAGTATGGCTACACCTTC
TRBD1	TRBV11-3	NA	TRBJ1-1	CASSSRQGPLMNTEAFF	TGTGCCAGCAGCTCAAGACAGGGGCCATTGATGAACACTGAAGCTTTCTTT
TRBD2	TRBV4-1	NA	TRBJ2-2	CASSQDFASGIYTGELFF	TGCGCCAGCAGCCAAGATTTTGCTAGCGGGATTTACACCGGGGAGCTGTTTTTT
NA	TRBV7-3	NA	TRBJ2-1	CASSSGLSASNEQFF	TGTGCCAGCAGCTCCGGACTCTCCGCCTCCAATGAGCAGTTCTTC
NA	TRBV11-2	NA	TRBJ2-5	CASSLGGLGETQYF	TGTGCCAGCAGCTTAGGGGGTCTAGGGGAGACCCAGTACTTC
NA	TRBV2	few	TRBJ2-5	CASSGVYQETQYF	TGTGCCAGCAGTGGGGTGTACCAAGAGACCCAGTACTTC
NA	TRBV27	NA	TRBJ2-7	CASSLSIANEQYF	TGTGCCAGCAGTTTATCGATAGCAAACGAGCAGTACTTC
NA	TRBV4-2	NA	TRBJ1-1	CASSQDGAALNTEAFF	TGTGCCAGCAGCCAAGATGGGGCGGCCCTGAACACTGAAGCTTTCTTT
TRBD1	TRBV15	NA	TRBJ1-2	CATSKDRERYGYTF	TGTGCCACCAGCAAGGACAGGGAGCGATATGGCTACACCTTC
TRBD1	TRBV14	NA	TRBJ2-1	CASSPWTGSDNEQFF	TGTGCCAGCAGCCCGTGGACAGGGAGCGACAATGAGCAGTTCTTC
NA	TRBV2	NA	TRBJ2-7	CANLAESYEQYF	TGTGCCAACTTAGCGGAGTCCTACGAGCAGTACTTC
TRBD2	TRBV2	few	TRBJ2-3	CASKSLAGGTDTQYF	TGTGCCAGCAAAAGTTTAGCGGGGGGCACAGATACGCAGTATTTT
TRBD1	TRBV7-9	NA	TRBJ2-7	CASSLVWDRGTSEQYF	TGTGCCAGCAGCTTAGTGTGGGACAGGGGGACCTCCGAGCAGTACTTC
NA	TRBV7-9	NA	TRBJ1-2	CASSLSLRVDYGYTF	TGTGCCAGCAGCTTAAGTCTTAGGGTAGACTATGGCTACACCTTC
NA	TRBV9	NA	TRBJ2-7	CASSVEGVTYEQYF	TGTGCCAGCAGCGTAGAGGGGGTCACCTACGAGCAGTACTTC
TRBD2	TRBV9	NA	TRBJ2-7	CASSVAGGAGEQYF	TGTGCCAGCAGCGTAGCGGGAGGGGCGGGGGAGCAGTACTTC